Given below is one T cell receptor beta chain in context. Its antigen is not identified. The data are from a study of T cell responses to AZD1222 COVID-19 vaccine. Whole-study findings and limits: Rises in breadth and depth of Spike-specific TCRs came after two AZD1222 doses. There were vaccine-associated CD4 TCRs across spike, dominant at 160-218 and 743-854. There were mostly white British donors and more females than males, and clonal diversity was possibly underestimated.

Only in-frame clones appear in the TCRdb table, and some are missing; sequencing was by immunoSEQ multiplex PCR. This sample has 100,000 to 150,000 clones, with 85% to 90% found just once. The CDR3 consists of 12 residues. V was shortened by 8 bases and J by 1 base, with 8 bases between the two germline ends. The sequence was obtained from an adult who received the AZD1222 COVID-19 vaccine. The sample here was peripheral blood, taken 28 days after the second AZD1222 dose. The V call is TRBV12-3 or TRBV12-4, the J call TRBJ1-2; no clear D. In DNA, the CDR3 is TGTGCCAGCGAGAGGAGTAACTATGGCTACACCTTC. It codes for CASERSNYGYTF.